A selection of T cell receptor beta chains follows, all from one sample in a study of shared clonotypes between healthy human individuals. TCRdb's copy holds only in-frame clones and misses some; the assay was immunoSEQ multiplex PCR. The sample includes roughly 660,000 clones, about 90% of them seen just once. The sequencing sample was made of memory CD8+ T cells from PBMCs. The source is a man aged 18 to 35 in good health. Some clones in this sample may be carry-over from other donors' samples. CDR3s include the opening cysteine and the closing phenylalanine or tryptophan. A D gene is named only where the DNA matches it firmly. Some rows mark clone size as missing; the rest say once, few, many or name a class of expanded clone.

J gene	V gene	clone size	D gene	CDR3 DNA	CDR3 protein
TRBJ1-1	TRBV4-3	.	.	TGCGCCAGCAGCCAAGAAAGGGGTCTTCGGAAAGCTTTCTTT	CASSQERGLRKAFF
TRBJ2-5	TRBV5-6	.	TRBD1	TGTGCCAGCAGCTGGACAGGGGCCCTCGGAGAGACCCAGTACTTC	CASSWTGALGETQYF
TRBJ1-1	TRBV7-9	.	.	TGTGCCAGCAGCTTCACCTCGGATCCGACTGAAGCTTTCTTT	CASSFTSDPTEAFF
TRBJ2-1	TRBV9	.	.	TGTGCCAGCAGCGTAGACGGAGAGGAGCGCAATGAGCAGTTCTTC	CASSVDGEERNEQFF
TRBJ2-7	TRBV9	.	.	TGTGCCAGCAGCAGGGTGGGGCTGGACGAGCAGTACTTC	CASSRVGLDEQYF
TRBJ2-7	TRBV7-8	.	.	TGTGCCAGCAGCTTAATGGGAACCTACGAGCAGTACTTC	CASSLMGTYEQYF
TRBJ1-5	TRBV28	.	.	TGTGCCAGCAGTTCCCTTCGACAGAGCAATCAGCCCCAGCATTTT	CASSSLRQSNQPQHF
TRBJ2-3	TRBV4-3	.	TRBD2	TGCGCCAGCAGCCAAGATTTGGCGGGAGGGCTCACAGATACGCAGTATTTT	CASSQDLAGGLTDTQYF
TRBJ2-6	TRBV9	.	.	TGTGCCAGCAGCGACGGGGGACGGAAGTCTGGGGCCAACGTCCTGACTTTC	CASSDGGRKSGANVLTF
TRBJ1-1	TRBV9	.	.	TGTGCCAGCAGCGTGTGGGTGAACACTGAAGCTTTCTTT	CASSVWVNTEAFF
TRBJ2-5	TRBV11-2	.	.	TGTGCCAGCAGCCCCAGGGCTGGAACCTCTAATCAAGAGACCCAGTACTTC	CASSPRAGTSNQETQYF
TRBJ2-1	TRBV4-3	.	TRBD2	TGCGCCAGCAGCCAAGAGTTATTAGCGGGAGAAGGGTCCTACAATGAGCAGTTCTTC	CASSQELLAGEGSYNEQFF
TRBJ2-1	TRBV28	.	.	TGTGCCAGCAGTACCCGGATACAGGAGTACAATGAGCAGTTCTTC	CASSTRIQEYNEQFF
TRBJ2-7	TRBV10-3	.	.	TGTGCCATCAGATCGGGAGCTGACGAGCAGTACTTC	CAIRSGADEQYF
TRBJ1-2	TRBV29-1	once	.	TGCAGCGTTGAAATGGGGGTAGGCAGGGTCTATGGCTACACCTTC	CSVEMGVGRVYGYTF
TRBJ2-7	TRBV28	.	TRBD2	TGTGCCAGCAGTAAAGCGGGATCGAGTTTAATATCCTACGAGCAGTACTTC	CASSKAGSSLISYEQYF
TRBJ2-7	TRBV5-8	.	.	TGTGCCAGCAGCCGGCCGCTAGCCTTCTACGAGCAGTACTTC	CASSRPLAFYEQYF
TRBJ2-1	TRBV9	.	.	TGTGCCAGCAGCGTAGACTGGAGCTCCTACAATGAGCAGTTCTTC	CASSVDWSSYNEQFF
TRBJ1-2	TRBV13	once	TRBD1	TGTGCCAGCAGCTTAGATCCAGGGGGCGTTCTAAACTATGGCTACACCTTC	CASSLDPGGVLNYGYTF
TRBJ2-2	TRBV9	.	.	TGTGCCAGCACCGCCGGGGGCGGGGAGCTGTTTTTT	CASTAGGGELFF
TRBJ2-7	TRBV11-2	.	TRBD2	TGTGCCAGCAGCGTGAGCGGGATTACCTACGAGCAGTACTTC	CASSVSGITYEQYF
TRBJ2-7	TRBV27	.	.	TGTGCCAGCAGTTTATCGACCAGGACCTACGAGCAGTACTTC	CASSLSTRTYEQYF
TRBJ2-1	TRBV7-3	.	.	TGTGCCAGCAGCCTAAATCGGGGTGGACCCTACAATGAGCAGTTCTTC	CASSLNRGGPYNEQFF
TRBJ1-2	TRBV19	.	.	TGTGCCAGTAGTGACCGACTAGGGGTGGGGGATGGCTACACCTTC	CASSDRLGVGDGYTF
TRBJ2-1	TRBV28	once	TRBD1	TGTGCCATCGCCGGGACAGGGGCCTACAATGAGCAGTTCTTC	CAIAGTGAYNEQFF
TRBJ2-7	TRBV19	once	TRBD2	TGTGCCAGTAGTATACGGGAGGGATACGAGCAGTACTTC	CASSIREGYEQYF
TRBJ2-1	TRBV19	.	TRBD1	TGTGCCAGTAGTATTACCGCTCGGACAGGGACCCTCTACAATGAGCAGTTCTTC	CASSITARTGTLYNEQFF
TRBJ2-7	TRBV9	.	.	TGTGCCAGCAGCCCCGCCGGACACCCCTCCTACGAGCAGTACTTC	CASSPAGHPSYEQYF
TRBJ2-1	TRBV29-1	.	.	TGCAGCGGTGAGAGCTCCTACAATGAGCAGTTCTTC	CSGESSYNEQFF
TRBJ1-2	TRBV29-1	.	TRBD1	TGCAGCGTTGAGAGGGTGGACGGGACAGGGATGAACTATGGCTACACCTTC	CSVERVDGTGMNYGYTF
TRBJ1-2	TRBV6-5	.	TRBD1	TGTGCCAGCAGTTACGGGGACAGCAACTATGGCTACACCTTC	CASSYGDSNYGYTF
TRBJ2-5	TRBV5-1	.	.	TGCGCCAGCAGCTTGGCCCCTGGCCGGCGATTTGGGTCGGGCCAAGAGACCCAGTACTTC	CASSLAPGRRFGSGQETQYF